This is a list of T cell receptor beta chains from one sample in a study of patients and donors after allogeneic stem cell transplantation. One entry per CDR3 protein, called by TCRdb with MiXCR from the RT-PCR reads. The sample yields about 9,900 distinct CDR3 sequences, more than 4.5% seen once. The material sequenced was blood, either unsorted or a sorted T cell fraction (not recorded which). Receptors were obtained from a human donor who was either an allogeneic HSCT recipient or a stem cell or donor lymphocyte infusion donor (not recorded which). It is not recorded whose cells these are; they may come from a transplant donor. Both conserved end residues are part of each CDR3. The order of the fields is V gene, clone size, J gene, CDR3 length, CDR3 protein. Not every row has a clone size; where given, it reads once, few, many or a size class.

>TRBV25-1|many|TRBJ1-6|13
CASSEQKNSPLHF
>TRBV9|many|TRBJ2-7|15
CASSVAPQGAYEQYF
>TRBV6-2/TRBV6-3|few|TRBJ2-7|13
CASRGRVSYEQYF
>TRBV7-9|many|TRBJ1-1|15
CASSPRWNEGTEAFF
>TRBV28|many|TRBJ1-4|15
CASSSGGQANEKLFF
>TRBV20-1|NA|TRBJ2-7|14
CSAGRRGIGGEQYF
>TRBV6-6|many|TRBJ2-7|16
CASSRRLAGTNYEQYF
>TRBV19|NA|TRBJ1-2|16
CASRDTYSPSNYGYTF
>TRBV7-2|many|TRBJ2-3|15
CASSLVGGISDTQYF
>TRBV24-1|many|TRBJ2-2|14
CATSRDSLTGELFF
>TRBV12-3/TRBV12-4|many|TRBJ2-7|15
CASSFKRGSIYEQYF
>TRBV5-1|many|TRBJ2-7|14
CASSFSVSGSEQYF
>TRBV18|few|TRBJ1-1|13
CASSPPNQSEAFF
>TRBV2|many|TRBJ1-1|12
CASSEAGTEAFF
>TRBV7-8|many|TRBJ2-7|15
CASSFLYGTAYEQYF
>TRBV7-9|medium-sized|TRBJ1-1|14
CASSRSTGNTEAFF
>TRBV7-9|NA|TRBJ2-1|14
CASRVGGARDEQFF
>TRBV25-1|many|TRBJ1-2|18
CASSVYRGRRDLAYGYTF
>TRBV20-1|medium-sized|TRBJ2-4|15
CSASFGALAKNIQYF
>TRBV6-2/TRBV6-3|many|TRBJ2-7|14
CASSYRTGTYEQYF
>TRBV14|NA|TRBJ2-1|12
CASSPRYNEQFF
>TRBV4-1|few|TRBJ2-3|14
CASSQDDGGRTQYF
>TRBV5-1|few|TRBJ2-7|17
CASSESHAGTGLYEQYF
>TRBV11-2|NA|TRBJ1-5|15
CASSLEGGFNQPQHF
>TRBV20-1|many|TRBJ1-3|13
CSASPGSGNTIYF
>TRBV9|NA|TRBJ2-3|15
CASSAGQGRTDTQYF
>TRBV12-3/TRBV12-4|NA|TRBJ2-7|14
CASGMYGGSYEQYF
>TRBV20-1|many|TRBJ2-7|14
CSAGQPGRAYEQYF
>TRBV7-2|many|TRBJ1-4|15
CASSLARGGEEKLFF
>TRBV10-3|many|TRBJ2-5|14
CAISGRGKCETQYF
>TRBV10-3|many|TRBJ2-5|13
CAISEGTQETQYF
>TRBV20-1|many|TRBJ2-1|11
CSASPTRGQFF
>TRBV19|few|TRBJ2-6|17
CASSMSGLVSGANVLTF
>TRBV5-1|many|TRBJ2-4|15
CASSSGDLGGNIQYF
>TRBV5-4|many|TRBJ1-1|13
CASSRQGNTEAFF
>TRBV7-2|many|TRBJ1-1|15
CASSFQGDLNTEAFF
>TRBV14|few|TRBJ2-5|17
CASSQAEGDPRGETQYF
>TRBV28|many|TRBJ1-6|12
CASSLAFSPLHF
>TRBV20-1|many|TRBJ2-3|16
CSARVQGQGAADTQYF
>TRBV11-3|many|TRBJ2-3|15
CASSWGGGNADTQYF
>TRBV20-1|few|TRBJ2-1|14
CSARRTSLYNEQFF
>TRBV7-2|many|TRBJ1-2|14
CASSPGQGNYGYTF
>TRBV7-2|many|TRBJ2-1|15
CASSLADSSYNEQFF
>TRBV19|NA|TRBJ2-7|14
CASSITRLSYEQYF
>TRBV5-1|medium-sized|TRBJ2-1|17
CASSWGGRERSYNEQFF